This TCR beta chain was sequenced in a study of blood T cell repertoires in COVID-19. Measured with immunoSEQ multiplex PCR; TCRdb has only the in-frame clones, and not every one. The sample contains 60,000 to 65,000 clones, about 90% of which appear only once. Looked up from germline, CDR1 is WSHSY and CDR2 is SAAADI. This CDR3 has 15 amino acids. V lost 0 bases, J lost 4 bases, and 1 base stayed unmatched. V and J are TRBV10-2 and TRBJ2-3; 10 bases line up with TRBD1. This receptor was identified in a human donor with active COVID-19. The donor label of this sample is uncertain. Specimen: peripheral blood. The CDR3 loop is CASSESDRGSDTQYF. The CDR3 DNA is TGCGCCAGCAGTGAGTCGGACAGGGGGTCAGATACGCAGTATTTT.